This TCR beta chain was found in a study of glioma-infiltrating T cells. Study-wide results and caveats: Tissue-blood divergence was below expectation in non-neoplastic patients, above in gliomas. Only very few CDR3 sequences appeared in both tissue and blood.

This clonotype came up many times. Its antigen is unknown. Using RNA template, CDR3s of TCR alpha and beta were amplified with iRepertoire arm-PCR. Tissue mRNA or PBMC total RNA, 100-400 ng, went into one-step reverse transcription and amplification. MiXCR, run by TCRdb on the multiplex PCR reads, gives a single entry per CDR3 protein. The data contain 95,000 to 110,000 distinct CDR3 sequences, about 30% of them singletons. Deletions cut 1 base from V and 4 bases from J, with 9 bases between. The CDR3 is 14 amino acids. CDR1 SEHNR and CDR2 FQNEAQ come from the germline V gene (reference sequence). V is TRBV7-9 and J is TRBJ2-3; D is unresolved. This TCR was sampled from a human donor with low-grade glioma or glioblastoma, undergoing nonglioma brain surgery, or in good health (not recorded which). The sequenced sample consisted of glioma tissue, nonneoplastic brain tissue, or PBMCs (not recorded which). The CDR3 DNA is TGTGCCAGCAGCTTAGACCAGTCCCCAGATACGCAGTATTTT. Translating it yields CASSLDQSPDTQYF.